This T cell receptor (beta chain) was found in a study of CD8+CD57+ T cells in acquired aplastic anemia. Across the study: The study obtained an average of about 3.4 ug of DNA from sorted CD4+ and CD8+ cells.

This CDR3 is 16 amino acids long. Trimming pared 2 bases from V and 4 bases from J, leaving 21 bases between. Germline values: CDR1 DFQATT, CDR2 SNEGSKA (reference sequence). Comment on this clonotype: What it binds is not known.

Findings of the study overall: Common to patients and controls were twenty-nine CD8+ CDR3 sequences. A significant difference in CD8+ Simpson's diversity between patients and controls was not found.

Genomic DNA provided the template from which TCR beta VDJ and CDR3 profiles were obtained. A single record per CDR3 protein comes from TCRdb applying MiXCR to the reads. The repertoire holds 150,000 to 200,000 distinct CDR3 sequences, with about half as singletons. CD8+CD57+ cell expansion had been shown by flow cytometry in patients chosen for sequencing. Severe acquired aplastic anemia was present in all patients. Sequenced material: sorted CD4+, CD8+, or CD8+CD57+ T cells (not recorded which) from PBMCs. The chain is built from TRBV20-1 and TRBJ2-7, with D possibly being TRBD1 or TRBD2 (6 bases each). The clonotype comes from a human donor with aplastic anemia. CDR3 DNA sequence: TGCAGTGCTAGAAACCGTGGCGGTACAGGGAGGTACGAGCAGTACTTC. Its translation is CSARNRGGTGRYEQYF.